The 24 T cell receptor beta chains listed next were all sequenced from one sample in a study of early T cells in non-severe SARS-CoV-2 infection (dated by TCRdb to 2020 to 2023). Libraries came from 5' RACE. Instrument on record: NextSeq 500. In-frame beta chains were kept once TCRdb had trimmed the public reads at Q25 with fastp and called clones with MiXCR. Every distinct CDR3 protein forms one entry, paired with its most common genes and DNA. The sample has tens of thousands of distinct CDR3 sequences on record, approximately 15% of them singletons. Of the sample, over 6.5% is held by the ten largest clones. Sequenced material: whole blood. Source of these receptors: an adult who was a healthcare worker with PCR-confirmed SARS-CoV-2 infection or an uninfected control (not recorded which).

The chain joins TRBV10-3 to TRBJ2-7; 7 bases are shared with TRBD2. The CDR3 sequence is 14 residues long. The V gene's germline CDR1 is ENHRY and CDR2 SYGVKD. The ends lost 6 bases at V and 0 bases at J; junction bases unmatched: 5. This CDR3 reads CAIRASGSSYEQYF. As DNA, the CDR3 is TGTGCCATCAGGGCTAGCGGAAGCTCCTACGAGCAGTACTTC.

A few counts support this clonotype. This chain joins TRBV7-8 and TRBJ1-4, with D unclear. There are 13 residues in the CDR3. Germline V CDR1 and CDR2: SGHVS, FQNEAQ. Trimming removed 3 bases at V and 5 bases at J, with 7 bases between. CDR3 bases: TGTGCCAGCAGCTTCAGAGGGAATGAAAAACTGTTTTTT. This translates into CASSFRGNEKLFF.

This clonotype appeared a few times. The V call is TRBV27, the J call TRBJ2-7, with 11 bases aligning to TRBD2. The CDR3 is 13 amino acids. V shed 6 bases, J shed 4 bases, and the junction held 2 bases outside the gene matches. Germline V gene sequence: CDR1 MNHEY, CDR2 SMNVEV (reference sequence). The CDR3 DNA follows: TGTGCCAGCAGGACTAGCGGGAAATACGAGCAGTACTTC. Its protein product is CASRTSGKYEQYF.

This clonotype was detected a few times. The chain couples TRBV6-4 to TRBJ2-1; maybe TRBD2 (5 bases). Trimming pared 4 bases from V and 0 bases from J, leaving 7 bases between. Germline-derived CDR1 and CDR2 are MRHNA and SNTAGT. This CDR3 is 14 amino acids long. In DNA form, the CDR3 reads TGTGCCAGCAGTGGTGGGAGCTCCTACAATGAGCAGTTCTTC. It yields the protein CASSGGSSYNEQFF.

This clonotype was counted many times. This chain uses TRBV27 with TRBJ2-3; TRBD2 matches at 7 bases. The CDR3 is 15 residues long. CDR1 and CDR2 (germline): MNHEY, SMNVEV (reference sequence). V lost 4 bases to trimming and J lost 4 bases; unmatched junction nucleotides: 8. The CDR3 coding sequence is TGTGCCAGCAGTTACGACGGGAGGATGCCAGATACGCAGTATTTT. Amino acids: CASSYDGRMPDTQYF.

V and J are TRBV12-3 or TRBV12-4 and TRBJ1-4; 9 bases are a match to TRBD1. The CDR3 covers 14 residues. The ends lost 4 bases at V and 8 bases at J; junction bases unmatched: 5. The CDR3 nucleotides are TGTGCCAGCAGTTCTGGACAGGGGAACGAAAAACTGTTTTTT. This translates into CASSSGQGNEKLFF.

This rearrangement joins TRBV20-1 to TRBJ2-4; 7 nucleotides align to TRBD1. Per germline, CDR1 DFQATT and CDR2 SNEGSKA (reference sequence). V lost 5 bases, J lost 0 bases, and 7 bases stayed unmatched. CDR3 length equals 15 residues. The DNA for the CDR3 is TGCAGTGCTTACAACAGGGGCTTAGCCAAAAACATTCAGTACTTC. It is translated as CSAYNRGLAKNIQYF.

This chain connects TRBV9 to TRBJ2-7; possibly TRBD2 for D (6 bases). V was clipped by 4 bases and J by 0 bases, with 14 bases between them. The CDR3 has 15 amino acids. The germline CDR1 and CDR2 sequences are SGDLS and YYNGEE. The CDR3 DNA follows: TGTGCCAGCAGCTCCGGGACTCCCAGCTCCTACGAGCAGTACTTC. The encoded protein is CASSSGTPSSYEQYF. The full variable domain, its missing parts supplied by reference TRBV9 and TRBJ2-7, is DSGVTQTPKHLITATGQRVTLRCSPRSGDLSVYWYQQSLDQGLQFLIQYYNGEERAKGNILERFSAQQFPDLHSELNLSSLELGDSALYFCASSSGTPSSYEQYFGPGTRLTVT.

This clonotype has ten or more counts. V gene TRBV6-5 combines with J gene TRBJ2-3; D perhaps matches TRBD2 (6 bases). V gave up 6 bases and J gave up 2 bases, with 15 bases separating them. The CDR3 covers 15 residues. Germline loops: CDR1 MNHEY, CDR2 SVGAGI. The CDR3 is CASRPPGLFTDTQYF. CDR3 DNA sequence: TGTGCCAGCAGACCACCGGGACTTTTCACAGATACGCAGTATTTT.

At least ten counts were recorded for this clonotype. The chain links TRBV18 to TRBJ2-5; a weak D match, TRBD1 (6 bases). CDR1 KGHSH and CDR2 LQKENI come from the germline V gene. This CDR3 is 14 amino acids long. With 3 bases removed from V and 1 base from J, the gap between germline ends came to 9 bases. Here the CDR3 DNA reads TGTGCCAGCTCACCGAGAGGGGGCCAAGAGACCCAGTACTTC. This encodes CASSPRGGQETQYF.

This rearrangement joins TRBV30 to TRBJ2-4, with D tentatively TRBD2 (6 bases). V lost 0 bases and J lost 7, with 13 bases in between. CDR1 is GTSNPN, CDR2 SVGIG, per germline (reference sequence). The CDR3 is 14 amino acids. The CDR3, as DNA: TGTGCCTGGAGTGTACACGGGAGCGACAACATTCAGTACTTC. This translates into CAWSVHGSDNIQYF.

The chain uses TRBV11-3 and TRBJ2-2; no definite D call. Germline V CDR1 and CDR2: SGHNT, YENEEA. The CDR3 has 14 amino acids. Trimming took off 4 bases at V and 1 base at J, with 7 bases between the two ends. Here the CDR3 reads CASSSDQNTGELFF. The DNA for the CDR3 is TGTGCCAGCAGCTCTGACCAGAACACCGGGGAGCTGTTTTTT. Full variable domain (outside the CDR3, taken from reference TRBV11-3 and TRBJ2-2): EAGVVQSPRYKIIEKKQPVAFWCNPISGHNTLYWYLQNLGQGPELLIRYENEEAVDDSQLPKDRFSAERLKGVDSTLKIQPAELGDSAVYLCASSSDQNTGELFFGEGSRLTVL.

This clonotype showed up many times. The chain has TRBV19 and TRBJ2-2; a possible D gene is TRBD1 (5 bases). The V end was cut by 6 bases, the J end by 4 bases, with 12 bases between. The CDR3 length is 14 residues. Looked up from germline, CDR1 is LNHDA and CDR2 is SQIVND (reference sequence). This CDR3 is CASSDSRPTGELFF. In nucleotides, the CDR3 is TGTGCCAGTAGCGACAGTAGGCCCACCGGGGAGCTGTTTTTT.

V is TRBV19 and J is TRBJ2-1; perhaps D is TRBD1 or TRBD2 (6 bases each). The CDR3 loop spans 16 amino acids. V lost 3 bases to trimming and J lost 2 bases, with 14 bases between them. Germline loops: CDR1 LNHDA, CDR2 SQIVND (reference sequence). The CDR3 DNA follows: TGTGCCAGTAGTATGGGGGGCAGGGCTGCCTACAATGAGCAGTTCTTC. This translates into CASSMGGRAAYNEQFF.

Only a few counts were recorded for this clonotype. V gene TRBV20-1 combines with J gene TRBJ2-2, with D maybe TRBD1 (6 bases). This CDR3 region has 16 residues. V was pared by 5 bases and J by 2 bases, with 18 bases between. In germline, CDR1 is DFQATT, CDR2 SNEGSKA (reference sequence). In DNA form, the CDR3 reads TGCAGTGCTGAAGAGGTCCAGGGGATTAACACCGGGGAGCTGTTTTTT. Protein product: CSAEEVQGINTGELFF.

The chain has TRBV5-1 and TRBJ1-2, with 8 bases identical to TRBD1. The CDR3 sequence is 16 residues long. The germline V gene has CDR1 SGHRS and CDR2 YFSETQ. V trimming: 0 bases; J trimming: 3 bases; junction bases outside the gene matches: 7. The CDR3 reads CASSLGPSDRDYGYTF. As DNA, the CDR3 is TGCGCCAGCAGCTTGGGCCCCTCGGACAGGGACTATGGCTACACCTTC. Combining the CDR3 with reference TRBV5-1 and TRBJ1-2 gives the whole variable domain KAGVTQTPRYLIKTRGQQVTLSCSPISGHRSVSWYQQTPGQGLQFLFEYFSETQRNKGNFPGRFSGRQFSNSRSEMNVSTLELGDSALYLCASSLGPSDRDYGYTFGSGTRLTVV.

This rearrangement joins TRBV30 to TRBJ2-7, with no clear D. Trimming stripped 2 bases from V and 2 bases from J, with 13 bases between. CDR1 and CDR2 from the germline V gene are GTSNPN and SVGIG (reference sequence). The CDR3 totals 14 residues. This CDR3 is CAWSPIGVTYEQYF. The CDR3 bases are TGTGCCTGGAGTCCGATAGGAGTTACCTACGAGCAGTACTTC.

In its sample, this clonotype was seen a few times. The chain has TRBV3-1 and TRBJ2-7; no clear D gene. V lost 2 bases to trimming and J lost 2 bases, with 13 bases between them. Germline CDR1 reads LGHDT; CDR2 reads YNNKEL (reference sequence). The CDR3 is made up of 15 amino acids. CDR3 sequence reads: CASSQRPSGAYEQYF. The CDR3 nucleotides are TGTGCCAGCAGCCAACGGCCCTCAGGCGCCTACGAGCAGTACTTC.

The chain joins TRBV7-7 to TRBJ2-7; 10 bases map to TRBD1. V gave up 5 bases and J gave up 3 bases; unmatched junction bases: 7. The CDR3 covers 15 residues. Germline V lookup: CDR1 SSHAT, CDR2 FNYEAQ (reference sequence). This CDR3 reads CASSPDGTGVYEQYF. CDR3 coding DNA: TGTGCCAGCAGCCCCGACGGGACAGGGGTCTACGAGCAGTACTTC.

The CDR3 sequence: CAWMQGARGNTIYF. The CDR3, as DNA: TGTGCCTGGATGCAGGGGGCGCGGGGAAACACCATATATTTT. The chain employs TRBV30 and TRBJ1-3, with 8 bases lining up with TRBD1. V shed 4 bases, J shed 4 bases, and the junction held 6 bases outside the gene matches. This CDR3 is 14 amino acids long. Germline V gives CDR1 GTSNPN, CDR2 SVGIG (reference sequence).

The V and J genes are TRBV5-5 and TRBJ2-3; 7 bases are shared with TRBD2. Germline loops: CDR1 SGHKS, CDR2 YYEKEE (reference sequence). The CDR3 spans 16 residues. V was clipped by 3 bases and J by 0 bases; unmatched bases: 7. CDR3 in amino acids: CASSSSSGLSTDTQYF. In nucleotides, the CDR3 is TGTGCCAGCAGCTCTTCTAGCGGCCTCAGCACAGATACGCAGTATTTT.

The sample holds many counts of this clonotype. For the CDR3, the DNA is TGTGCCAGCAGCTTGGAGGTGAGAAGCTCCTACAATGAGCAGTTCTTC. Protein sequence: CASSLEVRSSYNEQFF. The rearrangement uses TRBV5-5 and TRBJ2-1; D ambiguous. The V gene's germline CDR1 is SGHKS and CDR2 YYEKEE (reference sequence). This CDR3 is 16 amino acids long. The V end was cut by 0 bases, the J end by 0 bases, with 10 bases between.

This clonotype has just a few counts. The chain has TRBV12-3 or TRBV12-4 and TRBJ1-2; 8 bases are a match to TRBD1. The CDR3 totals 13 residues. The V and J ends lost 6 bases and 2 bases, in that order; junction bases with no gene match: 2. The CDR3 protein is CASSRDRNYGYTF. CDR3 DNA: TGTGCCAGCAGCCGGGACAGGAACTATGGCTACACCTTC.

In this sample, this clonotype turned up a few times. This chain connects TRBV7-9 to TRBJ2-5, with D possibly being TRBD1 or TRBD2 (6 bases each). The CDR3 spans 14 residues. V was clipped by 4 bases and J by 5 bases, with 14 bases between them. Per the germline V gene, CDR1 is SEHNR and CDR2 is FQNEAQ (reference sequence). The CDR3 sequence: CASSSERRGETQYF. CDR3 bases: TGTGCCAGCAGCTCAGAGCGGAGGGGGGAGACCCAGTACTTC.